A single TCR beta chain is shown here with its context. This sample is part of a study of glioma-infiltrating T cells after dendritic cell vaccination. Study context: Dendritic cell vaccination trial patients had either newly diagnosed or recurrent glioblastoma. Dendritic cell vaccine was injected intradermally three times, biweekly.

Germline CDR1 SGHVS, CDR2 FNYEAQ. The CDR3 length is 18 residues. V was clipped by 1 base and J by 0 bases; unmatched bases: 4. Input was around 2.1 ug genomic DNA, or all available if less. The PCR used 60 V beta and 13 J beta primers. Here immunoSEQ multiplex PCR was the method, and the copy in TCRdb shows in-frame clones only, minus some. The profile shows roughly 83,000 clones, approximately 90% of them singletons. The chain couples TRBV7-6 to TRBJ2-1, with 12 positions matching TRBD2. The sequence was collected from a human donor with glioblastoma. The specimen comprised blood, sampled before dendritic cell vaccination. CDR3 DNA sequence: TGTGCCAGCAGCTTAGTTGTACTAGCGGGAGGCTCCTACAATGAGCAGTTCTTC. Translating it yields CASSLVVLAGGSYNEQFF.